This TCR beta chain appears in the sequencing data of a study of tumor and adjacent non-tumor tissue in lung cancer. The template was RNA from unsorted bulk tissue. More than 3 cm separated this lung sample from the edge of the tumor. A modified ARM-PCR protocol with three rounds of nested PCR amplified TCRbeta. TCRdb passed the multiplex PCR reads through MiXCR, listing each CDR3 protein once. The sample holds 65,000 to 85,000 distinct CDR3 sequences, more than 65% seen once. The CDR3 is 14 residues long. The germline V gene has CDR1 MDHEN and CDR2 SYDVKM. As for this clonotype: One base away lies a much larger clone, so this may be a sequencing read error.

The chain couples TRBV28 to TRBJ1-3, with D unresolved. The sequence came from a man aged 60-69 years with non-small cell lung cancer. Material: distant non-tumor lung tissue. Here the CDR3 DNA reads TGTGTCAGCAGTTTGAGTTTCATTGGAAACACCATATATTTT. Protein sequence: CVSSLSFIGNTIYF.